A single sample gave rise to the 28 T cell receptor beta chains below, sequenced in a study of cytomegalovirus exposure and HLA in healthy donors. Assay used: immunoSEQ multiplex PCR; TCRdb lists only in-frame clones, some missing. There are some 240,000 clones in the sample; around four fifths occur only once, and roughly 5.4% lies in the top ten. The sample taken for sequencing was PBMCs. The receptors shown here come from a woman in her late teens or twenties in good health and CMV-seronegative.

The sample holds a few counts of this clone. In DNA, the CDR3 is TGTGCCAGCAGTTTCGCAGAGGGTTCACCCCTCCACTTT. The encoded protein is CASSFAEGSPLHF. The rearrangement links TRBV7-3 to TRBJ1-6; D remains unclear. The ends were cut back, 6 bases at V and 9 bases at J, with 12 bases in the middle. The CDR3 runs 13 residues. CDR1 and CDR2 (germline): SGHTA, FQGTGA.

V and J are TRBV5-1 and TRBJ1-1, with D perhaps TRBD1 (6 bases). Trimming removed 4 bases from V and 3 bases from J, with 16 bases in between. CDR3 length: 15 amino acids. Germline loops: CDR1 SGHRS, CDR2 YFSETQ. CDR3 amino acids: CASSRGRTEDTEAFF. The CDR3 DNA reads TGCGCCAGCAGCCGCGGGCGGACAGAAGACACTGAAGCTTTCTTT.

The chain has TRBV6-4 and TRBJ1-6; D is unclear. Germline V gives CDR1 MRHNA, CDR2 SNTAGT. The ends were cut back, 2 bases at V and 7 bases at J, with 12 bases in the middle. The CDR3 is 15 amino acids. The CDR3 loop reads CASSDTGRANSPLHF. The DNA for the CDR3 is TGTGCCAGCAGTGACACCGGACGGGCAAATTCACCCCTCCACTTT.

CDR3 region: CASRARGLVHSYNEQFF. Here the CDR3 DNA reads TGTGCCAGCAGGGCCAGGGGGTTGGTCCACTCCTACAATGAGCAGTTCTTC. V gene TRBV27 combines with J gene TRBJ2-1; 7 bases align to TRBD1. CDR3 length: 17 residues. Germline trimming cut 6 bases from V and 0 bases from J; bases unmatched to any gene: 11. CDR1 and CDR2 (germline): MNHEY, SMNVEV (reference sequence).

The chain recombines TRBV6-1 with TRBJ2-1; the D gene could be TRBD1 or TRBD2 (5 bases each). Trimming cost V 6 bases and J 7 bases, with 19 bases left between them. The CDR3 spans 15 residues. Per the germline V gene, CDR1 is MNHNS and CDR2 is SASEGT. The CDR3 loop reads CASRWDLGRVNEQFF. The CDR3, as DNA: TGTGCCAGCAGATGGGACCTAGGTCGGGTAAATGAGCAGTTCTTC.

This chain joins TRBV7-3 and TRBJ1-5; 7 bases match TRBD1. V was pared by 5 bases and J by 0 bases, with 25 bases of the junction left unmatched. Germline values: CDR1 SGHTA, CDR2 FQGTGA. The CDR3 totals 22 residues. This chain's CDR3 is CASSPQFYATGYSVHSNQPQHF. The CDR3 DNA sequence: TGTGCCAGCAGCCCCCAATTCTATGCGACAGGGTACTCCGTCCATAGCAATCAGCCCCAGCATTTT.

This clone was found a few times. V and J are TRBV5-6 and TRBJ2-1; D is uncertain. Germline V gene data show CDR1 as SGHDT and CDR2 as YYEEEE. The CDR3 covers 12 residues. V was pared by 5 bases and J by 6 bases, with 9 bases between. The CDR3 coding sequence is TGTGCCAGCAGTCTGTCAGGCAATGAGCAGTTCTTC. It yields the protein CASSLSGNEQFF.

This clone was detected once. DNA for the CDR3: TGTGCCAGTAGTCCAGAGAGGGTCAGGGGGAGCAATCAGCCCCAGCATTTT. Translating gives CASSPERVRGSNQPQHF. The chain has TRBV19 and TRBJ1-5; 7 nucleotides match TRBD1. From germline, CDR1 is LNHDA and CDR2 SQIVND (reference sequence). V lost 5 bases, J lost 1 base, and 11 bases stayed unmatched. The CDR3 is 17 residues long.

The chain recombines TRBV6-1 with TRBJ1-2, with 7 bases identical to TRBD1. The CDR3 has 15 amino acids. Germline lookup yields CDR1 MNHNS and CDR2 SASEGT. V gave up 0 bases and J gave up 4 bases; unmatched junction bases: 5. In DNA, the CDR3 is TGTGCCAGCAGTGAAGCGCGGAGACAGGGCTATGGCTACACCTTC. Residues: CASSEARRQGYGYTF.

The V and J genes are TRBV6-4 and TRBJ1-1, with 7 bases that match TRBD1. CDR1 is MRHNA, CDR2 SNTAGT, per germline. The CDR3 spans 14 residues. The V segment lost 6 bases and the J segment 3 bases; nucleotides outside the gene matches: 7. CDR3 nucleotide sequence: TGTGCCAGCAGGGTACAGGGGTCGGACACTGAAGCTTTCTTT. It is translated as CASRVQGSDTEAFF.

This clone has more than one count but fewer than ten. The genes are TRBV6-5 and TRBJ1-2, with 8 bases identical to TRBD1. Germline V lookup: CDR1 MNHEY, CDR2 SVGAGI. J lost 10 bases, V lost 5 bases, and 9 bases had no gene match. The length of the CDR3 is 13 residues. CDR3: CASSTDRGLDYTF. For the CDR3, the DNA is TGTGCCAGCAGTACCGACAGGGGCCTCGACTACACCTTC.

V is TRBV30 and J is TRBJ1-5; no clear D gene. The CDR3 runs to 15 residues. Germline V lookup: CDR1 GTSNPN, CDR2 SVGIG (reference sequence). The V gene lost 7 bases and the J gene lost 1 base, with 17 bases spanning the gap. The DNA for the CDR3 is TGTGCCTCAGCCACGGGGTCAGGAAGCAATCAGCCCCAGCATTTT. Residues: CASATGSGSNQPQHF. Based on the CDR3 plus reference TRBV30 and TRBJ1-5, the full variable domain is SQTIHQWPATLVQPVGSPLSLECTVEGTSNPNLYWYRQAAGRGLQLLFYSVGIGQISSEVPQNLSASRPQDRQFILSSKKLLLSDSGFYLCASATGSGSNQPQHFGDGTRLSIL.

This chain joins TRBV28 and TRBJ2-1, with TRBD2 matching over 7 bases. This CDR3 comprises 15 residues. The germline V gene has CDR1 MDHEN and CDR2 SYDVKM. V lost 6 bases, J lost 4 bases, and 9 bases stayed unmatched. The CDR3 reads CASRTSGTPYNEQFF. CDR3 in DNA: TGTGCCAGCAGAACGAGCGGGACCCCTTACAATGAGCAGTTCTTC. The variable domain in full, completed from reference TRBV28 and TRBJ2-1, reads DVKVTQSSRYLVKRTGEKVFLECVQDMDHENMFWYRQDPGLGLRLIYFSYDVKMKEKGDIPEGYSVSREKKERFSLILESASTNQTSMYLCASRTSGTPYNEQFFGPGTRLTVL.

The rearrangement joins TRBV11-2 to TRBJ2-7; 11 bases line up with TRBD1. CDR1 and CDR2 from the germline V gene are SGHAT and FQNNGV. Germline trimming cut 5 bases from V and 2 bases from J; bases unmatched to any gene: 2. This CDR3 has 14 residues. The CDR3 sequence: CASSVGQGAYEQYF. The CDR3 DNA sequence: TGTGCCAGCAGCGTGGGACAGGGGGCCTACGAGCAGTACTTC.

The genes are TRBV7-2 and TRBJ2-7; 12 bases are a match to TRBD2. The CDR3 is made up of 18 amino acids. The trim removed 2 bases at V and 2 bases at J, leaving 10 bases unmatched. The germline CDR1 and CDR2 sequences are SGHTA and FQGNSA. The chain's CDR3 is CASSLSTSGRTTPYEQYF. CDR3 sequence (DNA): TGTGCCAGCAGCTTAAGTACTAGCGGGAGGACGACCCCCTACGAGCAGTACTTC.

The chain couples TRBV5-1 to TRBJ1-2; D is uncertain. CDR1 and CDR2 (germline): SGHRS, YFSETQ. V gave up 0 bases and J gave up 6 bases, with 15 bases separating them. This CDR3 comprises 15 residues. The CDR3 reads CASSLEELRGNGYTF. The CDR3 DNA sequence: TGCGCCAGCAGCTTGGAGGAACTACGGGGTAATGGCTACACCTTC. Full variable domain (remainder filled in from reference TRBV5-1 and TRBJ1-2): KAGVTQTPRYLIKTRGQQVTLSCSPISGHRSVSWYQQTPGQGLQFLFEYFSETQRNKGNFPGRFSGRQFSNSRSEMNVSTLELGDSALYLCASSLEELRGNGYTFGSGTRLTVV.

V gene TRBV10-2 combines with J gene TRBJ1-2, with 9 positions matching TRBD1. The CDR3 covers 15 residues. CDR1 is WSHSY and CDR2 is SAAADI in the germline V gene. V shed 3 bases, J shed 4 bases, and the junction held 6 bases outside the gene matches. The CDR3 here is CASSEPGTGSYGYTF. As DNA, the CDR3 is TGCGCCAGCAGTGAACCCGGGACAGGGTCCTATGGCTACACCTTC.

The chain couples TRBV6-5 to TRBJ1-1; possibly TRBD1 for D (5 bases). Looked up from germline, CDR1 is MNHEY and CDR2 is SVGAGI. The CDR3 is made up of 11 amino acids. V was clipped by 10 bases and J by 3 bases, with 9 bases between them. CDR3 sequence: CATSRDTEAFF. The CDR3 DNA sequence: TGTGCCACCAGCAGGGACACTGAAGCTTTCTTT.

The table lists this clone with many counts. V is TRBV5-6 and J is TRBJ1-5, with unresolved D. The germline V gene has CDR1 SGHDT and CDR2 YYEEEE. The CDR3 is 16 residues long. Trimming left V 7 bases short and J 0 bases short, with 17 bases between. The CDR3 region is CASRWGGPSSNQPQHF. CDR3 sequence (DNA): TGTGCCAGCCGTTGGGGTGGCCCTTCTAGCAATCAGCCCCAGCATTTT. Full variable domain (outside the CDR3, taken from reference TRBV5-6 and TRBJ1-5): DAGVTQSPTHLIKTRGQQVTLRCSPKSGHDTVSWYQQALGQGPQFIFQYYEEEERQRGNFPDRFSGHQFPNYSSELNVNALLLGDSALYLCASRWGGPSSNQPQHFGDGTRLSIL.

V usage is TRBV6-5 and J usage is TRBJ1-4, with 7 positions matching TRBD1. The V segment lost 4 bases and the J segment 14 bases; nucleotides outside the gene matches: 13. Germline CDR1 and CDR2: MNHEY and SVGAGI. This CDR3 has 14 residues. The CDR3 spells CASSLTGTDLRLFF. The CDR3 DNA reads as TGTGCCAGCAGTTTAACCGGGACAGATCTTCGGCTGTTTTTT.

The chain joins TRBV2 to TRBJ2-7; no definite D call. V was pared by 7 bases and J by 4 bases, with 20 bases between. The CDR3 sequence is 15 residues long. The germline V gene has CDR1 SNHLY and CDR2 FYNNEI. The CDR3 is CASIQARSRFYEQYF. The CDR3 DNA is TGTGCCAGCATTCAAGCTAGATCACGATTTTACGAGCAGTACTTC.

The chain combines TRBV15 with TRBJ1-2; TRBD1 agrees at 9 bases. The ends lost 3 bases at V and 2 bases at J; junction bases unmatched: 4. Germline V gene sequence: CDR1 LNHNV, CDR2 YYDKDF (reference sequence). The CDR3 loop spans 15 amino acids. This CDR3 is CATSRGGTGNYGYTF. The CDR3, as DNA: TGTGCCACCAGCAGGGGGGGGACAGGGAACTATGGCTACACCTTC.

This CDR3 is CASSLNTGRGANVLTF. CDR3 DNA sequence: TGTGCCAGCAGTTTAAACACAGGGCGTGGGGCCAACGTCCTGACTTTC. The chain is built from TRBV28 and TRBJ2-6, with TRBD1 as a possible D gene (6 bases). The CDR3 is 16 amino acids. Trimming took 2 bases from V and 3 from J, leaving 11 bases between them. Germline CDR1 MDHEN, CDR2 SYDVKM. The full variable domain, rest sourced from reference TRBV28 and TRBJ2-6, is DVKVTQSSRYLVKRTGEKVFLECVQDMDHENMFWYRQDPGLGLRLIYFSYDVKMKEKGDIPEGYSVSREKKERFSLILESASTNQTSMYLCASSLNTGRGANVLTFGAGSRLTVL.

The sample holds a few counts of this clone. V usage is TRBV5-1 and J usage is TRBJ1-1; a possible D gene is TRBD1 (5 bases). CDR3 size: 15 residues. The V gene lost 7 bases and the J gene lost 1 base, with 17 bases spanning the gap. Germline assignment: CDR1 SGHRS and CDR2 YFSETQ. The CDR3 here is CASAQGLFGNTEAFF. The CDR3, as DNA: TGCGCCAGCGCCCAGGGCTTGTTCGGGAACACTGAAGCTTTCTTT.

The rearrangement joins TRBV29-1 to TRBJ1-1; D unclear. V was cut by 7 bases and J by 1 base, with 10 bases left in between. From germline, CDR1 is SQVTM and CDR2 ANQGSEA. CDR3 size: 12 residues. CDR3 protein: CSAQLPNTEAFF. In nucleotides, the CDR3 is TGCAGCGCTCAACTTCCGAACACTGAAGCTTTCTTT.

CDR3 region: CASSEEVGAFF. The CDR3 bases are TGTGCCAGCAGTGAAGAGGTGGGTGCTTTCTTT. This chain joins TRBV2 and TRBJ1-1, with unresolved D. V shed 1 base and J shed 11 bases, with 8 bases lying between them. The CDR3 contains 11 residues. The germline V gene has CDR1 SNHLY and CDR2 FYNNEI.

V is TRBV5-1 and J is TRBJ2-7, with 7 bases matching TRBD2. The germline V gene encodes CDR1 SGHRS and CDR2 YFSETQ. V lost 0 bases, J lost 2 bases, and 5 bases stayed unmatched. CDR3 size: 15 residues. CDR3 loop: CASSLVASGAYEQYF. The CDR3, as DNA: TGCGCCAGCAGCTTGGTGGCTAGCGGCGCCTACGAGCAGTACTTC.

CDR3 sequence reads: CASSPLGQGTSTDTQYF. The CDR3 nucleotides are TGTGCCAGCAGTCCCCTCGGACAGGGAACTAGCACAGATACGCAGTATTTT. The chain links TRBV27 to TRBJ2-3, with 8 bases that match TRBD1. This CDR3 has 17 amino acids. Germline lookup yields CDR1 MNHEY and CDR2 SMNVEV (reference sequence). V shed 5 bases, J shed 0 bases, and the junction held 10 bases outside the gene matches.